The sequence of this TCR beta chain was determined in a study of shared clonotypes between healthy human individuals (TCRdb year 2020). Broadly, across the study: The cohort included a few men and a couple of women between 18 and 49 years of age. Between about 0.9 and 9 billion PBMCs per donor were obtained by leukapheresis. The study deeply sequenced blood TCR repertoires of several healthy adults to estimate repertoire size and the extent of clonotype sharing between individuals. To increase sequencing depth and limit assay-specific biases, TCR repertoire library preparation and sequencing were carried out by different laboratories using diverse techniques.

TCR CDR3 regions were amplified from genomic DNA by multiplex PCR using the deep immunoSEQ assay. For each cell subset, the extracted genomic DNA was distributed evenly across all wells of several immunoSEQ 96-well plates, and each plate served as one replicate. For unsorted PBMC, approximately 290 ng of genomic DNA, equivalent to approximately 30,000 T cell genomes, went into each replicate PCR. Genomic DNA from unsorted PBMC was sequenced over ten immunoSEQ deep assay plates. Purified libraries were measured with a Qubit 3.0 fluorometer, size-checked on a Bioanalyzer 2100, and measured again with the KAPA Library Quantification kit. Every immunoSEQ 96-well plate was sequenced on a dedicated single-read 150-cycle Illumina NextSeq 550 flow cell. On the study's bioinformatics: Because the immunoSEQ output held only junctional sequences and lacked quality scores, the filtering could not match the filtering applied to full-length reads. To assign V/J genes and CDR3, sequences were annotated against IMGT germline references using PyIR, a Python wrapper for IgBLAST v1.9. Reads were removed for weak V/J assignments (E-value above 1e-6), missing CDR3, stop codons, out-of-frame junctions, or ambiguous translated residues. V3J clonotypes were defined as sequences sharing the same inferred V gene, J gene, and CDR3 amino acid sequence. Percentage overlap between repertoires was calculated by dividing the number of shared unique clonotypes by the size of the smaller repertoire. RTK rarefaction, the Chao1 estimator, and Recon v2.1 estimates of unobserved clonotypes were used to assess repertoire richness. Entries here come from immuneACCESS through TCRdb and include only in-frame sequences with V and J called. Some clones fail to appear in such tables; in the studies checked, an unresolved V gene covers under half of the shortfall, and the cause of the remainder is unknown. V, J and clone size are taken as reported in that table, and D and trimming were inferred from the DNA itself. For this sample there are hundreds of thousands of clones; 70% to 80% appear just once. Around 12% of the sample is taken by the ten largest.

The CDR3, from cysteine to phenylalanine, totals 15 residues. This entry keeps only the CDR3 DNA: 45 bases, framed from base 1. The V and J ends are trimmed by 8 bases and 2 bases, leaving 18 bases between them. The CDR1 and CDR2 encoded by the germline V gene (reference sequence) are WNHNN and SYGVQD. On the study overall, not on this receptor specifically: Pairwise subsampling led to the expectation that sequencing depth would affect the degree of clonotype sharing among donors. Because the study included a small number of donors, the genetic and exposure-history diversity represented was limited. Sampling was restricted to blood, and TCR repertoires in tissues likely differ from the TCR repertoires found in blood.

The donors were healthy, HIV-negative adults who had no recently reported acute infections or vaccinations. Every donor was a Caucasian adult residing in Nashville, Tennessee, USA. For unsorted samples, approximately 81 million PBMCs were counted, and genomic DNA was extracted using the QIAamp DNA Blood Mini kit. Blood was collected by leukapheresis, and PBMCs were isolated by Ficoll-Histopaque density gradient centrifugation and then cryopreserved in liquid nitrogen vapor phase. There are a few counts of this clone. Its antigen remains unidentified. No clone much larger than this one lies a single base away; base qualities are absent.

This TCR came from a woman in her thirties or forties in good health. Some clones in this sample may be carry-over from other donors' samples. This chain is built from TRBV10-1 and TRBJ2-5, with no confidently assigned D gene. The sequenced sample consisted of PBMCs. The DNA sequence follows: TGCGCCAGCGAACCCTCTGGGGTGCCGCAAGAGACCCAGTACTTC. Its product reads: CASEPSGVPQETQYF.